This TCR beta chain was found in a study of graft-versus-host responses after intestinal transplantation. The CDR3 has 17 residues. Germline lookup yields CDR1 SGHTA and CDR2 FQGTGA. V was trimmed by 5 bases and J by 0 bases, leaving 17 bases between them. Comments on this clone: Its antigen is undetermined.

Produced via immunoSEQ multiplex PCR; TCRdb's table is partial and in-frame only. The repertoire includes about 150,000 clones, 80% to 95% of them detected once, and roughly 0.19% sits in the top ten. The sample was unstimulated CD4+ T cells sorted from spleen or lymph node cells, taken before intestinal transplant. This TCR was recovered from a human donor who received an intestinal transplant. The chain links TRBV7-3 to TRBJ2-1; perhaps TRBD2 as D (5 bases). CDR3 loop: CASSPIPLAFSYNEQFF. In DNA form, the CDR3 reads TGTGCCAGCAGCCCGATACCGTTAGCGTTCTCCTACAATGAGCAGTTCTTC.